The clone carrying this T cell receptor (beta chain) is judged medium-sized. Its antigen is as yet unknown. The data belong to a study of cytomegalovirus exposure and HLA in healthy donors. Per germline, CDR1 SGHRS and CDR2 YFSETQ. V lost 0 bases to trimming and J lost 0 bases, with 13 bases between them. There are 16 residues in the CDR3. Study results and limitations: The majority of TCR sequences were rare, yet some public TCRs appeared in many donors.

Repertoires were generated with immunoSEQ multiplex PCR, while TCRdb's copy carries only in-frame clones and drops some. The data hold 100,000 to 120,000 clones, with over 75% observed a single time. This TCR derives from a woman in her twenties or thirties in good health and CMV-seropositive. This chain uses TRBV5-1 with TRBJ2-7, with D possibly being TRBD1 (6 bases). Sequenced material: PBMCs. The CDR3 bases are TGCGCCAGCAGCTTGGCGGACAGACCATTCTCCTACGAGCAGTACTTC. It yields the protein CASSLADRPFSYEQYF. The full variable domain, in which reference TRBV5-1 and TRBJ2-7 provide the parts outside the CDR3, is KAGVTQTPRYLIKTRGQQVTLSCSPISGHRSVSWYQQTPGQGLQFLFEYFSETQRNKGNFPGRFSGRQFSNSRSEMNVSTLELGDSALYLCASSLADRPFSYEQYFGPGTRLTVT.